This TCR beta chain appears in the sequencing data of a study of CD8+CD57+ T cells in acquired aplastic anemia. Study context: Sorting CD4+ and CD8+ cells gave DNA averaging around 3 ug. Study-wide results and limits: Patients and controls were found to share 25 to 35 CD8+ CDR3 sequences.

The study profiled TCR beta VDJ and CDR3 using genomic DNA as template. MiXCR was run by TCRdb on the reads, yielding one entry per CDR3 protein. The sample yields hundreds of thousands of distinct CDR3 sequences, 65% to 75% seen once. This clonotype was detected only once. Its antigen is as yet unknown. This CDR3 region has 15 residues. V gave up 2 bases and J gave up 10 bases; unmatched junction bases: 10. Germline CDR1 SGDLS, CDR2 YYNGEE. The chain employs TRBV9 and TRBJ2-1; 9 nucleotides match TRBD2. What was sequenced was sorted CD4+, CD8+, or CD8+CD57+ T cells (not recorded which) from PBMCs. The receptor's source is a human donor in good health, serving as a control. The CDR3 DNA follows: TGTGCCAGCAGCGTGCGGGAGGGCCACATTGAAGAGCAGTTCTTC. Translation gives CASSVREGHIEEQFF.